This T cell receptor beta chain was found in a study of neoadjuvant anti-PD-1 for oral cavity cancer. On the study more broadly: Non-progressing patients received a fourth nivolumab dose near day 43, then surgery on days 50-56.

Germline CDR1 and CDR2: MNHNY and SVGAGI (reference sequence). V was clipped by 3 bases and J by 0 bases, with 10 bases between them. The length of the CDR3 is 15 residues. Sequencing was performed with immunoSEQ multiplex PCR; in TCRdb, only in-frame clones are kept and a portion is missing. In the table there are about 7,600 clones, 53% of which are singletons. This clone was observed a few times. This TCR derives from a person aged 35 to 85 with oral cavity squamous cell carcinoma. This sample comprised tumor tissue, obtained before nivolumab (anti-PD-1) treatment. This chain uses TRBV6-6 with TRBJ2-3; D gene unclear. This CDR3 is CASSYSGTSTDTQYF. Here the CDR3 DNA reads TGTGCCAGCAGTTATTCAGGAACTAGCACAGATACGCAGTATTTT.